The rows below give T cell receptor beta chains drawn from one sample of a study of T cells expressing NK-cell markers. TCRdb reprocessed the 5' RACE reads; each CDR3 protein has one entry and no DNA is given. The sample table sets out about 460,000 distinct CDR3 sequences. The sample taken for sequencing was blood T cells: a sorted CD56 or NKG2C T cell subset, CD4+ or CD8+ T cells, or bulk PBMC T cells (not recorded which). The receptors originated from a woman aged 50 to 60 in good health. CDR3s include the opening cysteine and the closing phenylalanine or tryptophan.

j_call: TRBJ2-2
v_call: TRBV3-1
cdr3_aa: CASSQKMDWGELFF

j_call: TRBJ2-1
v_call: TRBV5-1
cdr3_aa: CASSLSQGAYNEQFF

j_call: TRBJ2-1
v_call: TRBV20-1
cdr3_aa: CSARGTTRTISSYNEQFF

j_call: TRBJ1-1
v_call: TRBV19
cdr3_aa: CASSIGGTRRGEKAFF

j_call: TRBJ2-1
v_call: TRBV20-1
cdr3_aa: CSARETGTSGTSSYNEQFF

j_call: TRBJ1-5
v_call: TRBV27
cdr3_aa: CASLPSFTSQVHQPQHF

j_call: TRBJ1-1
v_call: TRBV4-1
cdr3_aa: CASSHRLGGRNTEAFF

j_call: TRBJ2-1
v_call: TRBV5-1
cdr3_aa: CASSLSPGRGGNEQFF

j_call: TRBJ2-7
v_call: TRBV19
cdr3_aa: CASSIQGTNEQYF

j_call: TRBJ2-3
v_call: TRBV12-3/TRBV12-4
cdr3_aa: CASSFDRVIDTQYF

j_call: TRBJ2-5
v_call: TRBV14
cdr3_aa: CASRRTSWETQYF

j_call: TRBJ2-2
v_call: TRBV6-4
cdr3_aa: CASNLGGANTGELFF

j_call: TRBJ2-4
v_call: TRBV5-6
cdr3_aa: CASSFPGEGNIQYF

j_call: TRBJ1-6
v_call: TRBV7-8
cdr3_aa: CASSLAAGPNSPLHF

j_call: TRBJ2-5
v_call: TRBV7-2
cdr3_aa: CASSLNLAGGRAQETQYF

j_call: TRBJ2-5
v_call: TRBV28
cdr3_aa: CASHPGGQIGQETQYF

j_call: TRBJ2-3
v_call: TRBV18
cdr3_aa: CASPSLYSDTQYF

j_call: TRBJ1-5
v_call: TRBV4-1
cdr3_aa: CASSQVPGYNQPQHF

j_call: TRBJ2-1
v_call: TRBV12-3/TRBV12-4
cdr3_aa: CASTPAGGLRSEQFF

j_call: TRBJ1-1
v_call: TRBV5-1
cdr3_aa: CASSLDRAMNTEAFF

j_call: TRBJ1-4
v_call: TRBV12-3/TRBV12-4
cdr3_aa: CASSPRFGGEKLFF

j_call: TRBJ2-1
v_call: TRBV5-1
cdr3_aa: CASLPGLGYNEQFF

j_call: TRBJ2-5
v_call: TRBV24-1
cdr3_aa: CATSVRGQATQYF

j_call: TRBJ2-3
v_call: TRBV6-5
cdr3_aa: CASSYGGRGLGLPDTQYF

j_call: TRBJ1-3
v_call: TRBV7-9
cdr3_aa: CASSLLLGQGTGNTIYF

j_call: TRBJ2-1
v_call: TRBV20-1
cdr3_aa: CSARWTGGPSNEQFF

j_call: TRBJ2-1
v_call: TRBV5-1
cdr3_aa: CASSLGLAGASEQFF

j_call: TRBJ2-5
v_call: TRBV7-9
cdr3_aa: CASSSPLGGYSQETQYF

j_call: TRBJ2-1
v_call: TRBV20-1
cdr3_aa: CSTSMGNEQFF

j_call: TRBJ2-1
v_call: TRBV27
cdr3_aa: CATSTGPLYNEQFF

j_call: TRBJ1-4
v_call: TRBV7-8
cdr3_aa: CASSRQGQNEKLFF

j_call: TRBJ2-2
v_call: TRBV11-2
cdr3_aa: CASTQPPGTSQRRELFF

j_call: TRBJ2-7
v_call: TRBV3-1
cdr3_aa: CASSQRPGQGAIEQYF

j_call: TRBJ2-7
v_call: TRBV10-3
cdr3_aa: CAISAQREDEQYF

j_call: TRBJ2-5
v_call: TRBV24-1
cdr3_aa: CATSDFGGRETQYF

j_call: TRBJ1-4
v_call: TRBV7-9
cdr3_aa: CASSLSNEKLFF

j_call: TRBJ2-5
v_call: TRBV29-1
cdr3_aa: CSVVEGAETQYF